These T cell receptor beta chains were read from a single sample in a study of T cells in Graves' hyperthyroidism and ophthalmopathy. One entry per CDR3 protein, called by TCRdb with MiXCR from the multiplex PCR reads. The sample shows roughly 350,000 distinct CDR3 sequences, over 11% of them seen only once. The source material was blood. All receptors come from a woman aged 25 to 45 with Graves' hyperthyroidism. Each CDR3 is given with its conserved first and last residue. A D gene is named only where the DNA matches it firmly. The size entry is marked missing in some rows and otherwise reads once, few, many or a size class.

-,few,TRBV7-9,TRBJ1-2,TGTGCCAGCAGCTCCAGCGAGGCCACCTTC,CASSSSEATF
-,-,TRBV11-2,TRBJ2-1,TGTGCCAGCAGCCTTCGTCGGGATGAGCAGCTCTTC,CASSLRRDEQLF
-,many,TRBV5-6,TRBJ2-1,TGTGCCAGCAGCTTGTCAGGGGGGGTCAATGAGCAGTTCTTC,CASSLSGGVNEQFF
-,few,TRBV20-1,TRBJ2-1,TGCAGTGCTAGATTTATTAAATCGGGATACAATGAGCAGTTCTTC,CSARFIKSGYNEQFF
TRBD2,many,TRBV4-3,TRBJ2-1,TGCGCCAGCAGCCAAGTGGGGATCACTAGCGGGAGAAGAAATGAGCAGTTCTTC,CASSQVGITSGRRNEQFF
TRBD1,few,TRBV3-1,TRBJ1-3,TGTGCCAGCAGCCGACCAATCCCCGACAGGGGCCCATCTGGAAACACCATATATTTT,CASSRPIPDRGPSGNTIYF
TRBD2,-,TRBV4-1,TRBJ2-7,TGCGCCAGCAGCCGACTAGCGGGAGGGCAATACGAGCAGTACTTC,CASSRLAGGQYEQYF
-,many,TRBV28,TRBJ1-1,TGTGCCAGCAGTAACAATATTGAAGCTTTCTTT,CASSNNIEAFF
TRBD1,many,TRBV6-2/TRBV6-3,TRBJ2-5,TGTGCCAGCAGTTACTCGAGGGGGCTCCCCGTCATGGAGACCCAGTACTTC,CASSYSRGLPVMETQYF
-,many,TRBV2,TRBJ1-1,TGTGCCAGCAGTGTTGGGGAGACTGAAGCTTTCTTT,CASSVGETEAFF
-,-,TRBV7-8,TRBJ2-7,TGTGCCAGCAGTAGCACGGTCCTAGCCTACGAGCAGTACTTC,CASSSTVLAYEQYF
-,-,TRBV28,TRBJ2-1,TGTGCCAGCAGTTGGGCGGGCAGATACAATGAGCAGTTCTTC,CASSWAGRYNEQFF
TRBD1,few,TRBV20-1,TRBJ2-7,TGCAGTGCTAACCCCACAGGGGGCGCCTCCTACGAGCAGTACTTC,CSANPTGGASYEQYF
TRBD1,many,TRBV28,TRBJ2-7,TGTGCCAGCAGTGAAGGGGACAGGGTGTACGAGCAGTACTTC,CASSEGDRVYEQYF
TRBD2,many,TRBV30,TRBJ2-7,TGTGCCTGGGCTACCGGGACTAGCGGGAGGTACGAGCAGTACTTC,CAWATGTSGRYEQYF
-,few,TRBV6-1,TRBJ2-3,TGTGCCAGCAGGCGGCCTGGCACAGATACGCAGTATTTT,CASRRPGTDTQYF
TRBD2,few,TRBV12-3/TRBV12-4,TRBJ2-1,TGTGCCAGCAGTTCCGGGACTAGCCAGTTCTTC,CASSSGTSQFF
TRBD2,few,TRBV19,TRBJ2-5,TGTGCCAGTAGGTCGTCGGGGGGGATGGGGGAGGCCCAGTACTTC,CASRSSGGMGEAQYF
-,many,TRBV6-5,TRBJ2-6,TGTGCCAGCAGTTACAGTAGCGCCGCTGGGGCCAACGTCCTGACTTTC,CASSYSSAAGANVLTF
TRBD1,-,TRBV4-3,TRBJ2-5,TGCGCCAGCAGCCAAGAGGCAGGGGGCAGGGAGACCCAGTACTTC,CASSQEAGGRETQYF
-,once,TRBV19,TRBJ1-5,TGTGCCAGTAGTATGCCTTATCAGCCCCAGCATTTT,CASSMPYQPQHF
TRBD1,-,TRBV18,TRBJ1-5,TGTGCCCGCTCACTACAGGGGATTGGCAATCAGCCCCAGCATTTT,CARSLQGIGNQPQHF
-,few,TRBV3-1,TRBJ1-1,TGTGCCAGCAGCCATTTTGGGCAGGGTCGTATTGACACTGAAGCTTTCTTT,CASSHFGQGRIDTEAFF
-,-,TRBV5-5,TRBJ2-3,TGTGCCAGCTTCTCGACTCAGCACACAGATACGCAGTATTTT,CASFSTQHTDTQYF
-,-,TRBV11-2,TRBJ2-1,TGTGCCAGCAGCCCCGTCGGGCCAAGAGCGGATTACAATGAGCAGTTCTTC,CASSPVGPRADYNEQFF
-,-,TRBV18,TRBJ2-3,TGTGCCAGCTCAGTGACAGATTTTGGCACAGATACGCAGTATTTT,CASSVTDFGTDTQYF
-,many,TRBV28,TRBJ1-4,TGTGCCAGCAGTTCACAGGACACGGCAAGGAAACTGTTTTTT,CASSSQDTARKLFF
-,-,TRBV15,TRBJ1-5,TGTGCCACCAGCAGGGATTCTCGGGGCAATCAGCCCCAGCATTTT,CATSRDSRGNQPQHF
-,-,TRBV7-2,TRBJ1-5,TGTGCCAGCAGCGTGGGACTTGGAAATCAGCCCCAGCATTTT,CASSVGLGNQPQHF
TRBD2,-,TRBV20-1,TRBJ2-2,TGCAGTGCTAGGTTGCGCGGGAGGAGGATCGGGGAGCTGGTTTTT,CSARLRGRRIGELVF
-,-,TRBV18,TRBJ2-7,TGTGCCAGCTCACCACCGGGGGACTACGAGCAGTACTTC,CASSPPGDYEQYF
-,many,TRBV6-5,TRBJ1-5,TGTGCCAGCAGTTACTCGATTGGGGATCAGCCCCAGCATTTT,CASSYSIGDQPQHF
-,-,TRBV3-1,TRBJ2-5,TGTGCCAGCAGCCAAGTGGGAACCAGGTACCAAGAGACCCAGTACTTC,CASSQVGTRYQETQYF
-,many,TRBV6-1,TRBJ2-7,TGTGCCAGCAGGCGCGAGAGCTACGAGCAGTACTTC,CASRRESYEQYF
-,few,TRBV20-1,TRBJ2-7,TGCAGTGCTAGAGGGGGGCTAGCGGAGCAGTACTTC,CSARGGLAEQYF
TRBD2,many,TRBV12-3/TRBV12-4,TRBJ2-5,TGTGCCAGCAGCGGACTAGCCAGGGAGACCCAGTACTTC,CASSGLARETQYF
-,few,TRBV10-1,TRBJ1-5,TGCGCCAGCCCTTCCCAACGACGGCACCATCAGCATTTT,CASPSQRRHHQHF
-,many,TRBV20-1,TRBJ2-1,TGCAGTGCTAATCCCGGACTACAGGAGCAGTTCTTC,CSANPGLQEQFF
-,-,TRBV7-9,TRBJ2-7,TGTGCCAGCAGCCCCCCCTCGGGGTCAATCTCCTACGAGCAGTACTTC,CASSPPSGSISYEQYF
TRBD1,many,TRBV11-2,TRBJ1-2,TGTGCCAGCAGCCCGTTTCGGATTAAGAGGGACAGGGTCTATGGCTACACCTTC,CASSPFRIKRDRVYGYTF
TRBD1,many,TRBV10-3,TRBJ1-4,TGTGCCATCAGTGAGCAAACGACAGGGGGGTATGAAAAACTGTTTTTT,CAISEQTTGGYEKLFF
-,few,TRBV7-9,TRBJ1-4,TGTGCCAGCAGCTTACTTTTCGGGCGGGATGAAAAACTGTTTTTT,CASSLLFGRDEKLFF
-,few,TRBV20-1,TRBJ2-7,TGCAGTGCTAGGCCTCGCCGGGCTGGGGAGCAGTACTTC,CSARPRRAGEQYF
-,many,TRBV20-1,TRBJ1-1,TGCAGTGCTGGAAGGACAGAACCTCCAAAAAAAGCTTTCTTT,CSAGRTEPPKKAFF
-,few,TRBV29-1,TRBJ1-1,TGCAGCACCGAAGGGGGGGGGGGCAACACTGAAGCTTTCTTT,CSTEGGGGNTEAFF
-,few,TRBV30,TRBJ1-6,TGTGCCTGGAGTGTACTTGGGGGGACCTATAATTCACCCCTCCACTTT,CAWSVLGGTYNSPLHF
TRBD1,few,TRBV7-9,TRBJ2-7,TGTGCCAGCAGGCCCCCCGGGACAGGGGAGCCGCAGTACTTC,CASRPPGTGEPQYF
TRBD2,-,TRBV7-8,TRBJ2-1,TGTGCCAGCACCTGGGGACTAGCGGGAGGAGTGGCCAATGAGCAGTTCTTC,CASTWGLAGGVANEQFF
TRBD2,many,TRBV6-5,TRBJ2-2,TGTGCCAGCAGTTACACCCTAACCAGCGGGGCGCTGTTTTTT,CASSYTLTSGALFF
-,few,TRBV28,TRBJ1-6,TGTGCCAGCAGTTTATTTGACGGTCTGAGCTCCTATAATTCACCCCTCCACTTT,CASSLFDGLSSYNSPLHF
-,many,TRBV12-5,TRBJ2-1,TGTGCTAGTGCCTTAGCAATTCTCTCCTACAATGAGCAGTTCTTC,CASALAILSYNEQFF
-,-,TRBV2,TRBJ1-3,TGTGCCAGCCGTAGTGACAGCCTCTCTGGAAACACCATATATTTT,CASRSDSLSGNTIYF
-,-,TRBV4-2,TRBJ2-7,TGTGCCAGCAGCCAAGAGGGCGGGGGCGGGGGAAGCTACGAGCAGTACTTC,CASSQEGGGGGSYEQYF
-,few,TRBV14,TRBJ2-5,TGTGCCAGCAGCCAAGATTTCCTGACACAAGAGACCCAGTACTTC,CASSQDFLTQETQYF
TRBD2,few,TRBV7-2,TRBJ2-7,TGTGCCAGCAGCTTAGACCGGGGGGGGGGCTACGAGCAGTACTTC,CASSLDRGGGYEQYF
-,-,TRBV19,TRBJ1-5,TGTGCCAGTAGTATGTTCGGTAGCAATCAGCCCCAGCATTTT,CASSMFGSNQPQHF
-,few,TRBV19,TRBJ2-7,TGTGCCAGTAGTATGGATGGGGAACACTCCTACGAGCAGTACTTC,CASSMDGEHSYEQYF
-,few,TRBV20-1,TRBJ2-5,TGCAGTGCTAGTAACTCAGAGACCCAGTACTTC,CSASNSETQYF
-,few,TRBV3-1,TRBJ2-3,TGTGCCAGCAGCCTCACGACTAGGCCCTTCGACACAGATACGCAGTATTTT,CASSLTTRPFDTDTQYF